The sequence of this T cell receptor beta chain was determined in a study of human T cells and chemical hapten exposure. About the study: 2% DPC applied to a roughly 2 cm by roughly 2 cm arm area sensitized donors.

V lost 8 bases and J 6 bases, leaving 6 bases between the germline ends. The V gene's germline CDR1 is SEHNR and CDR2 FQNEAQ (reference sequence). This CDR3 contains 10 residues. TCRdb called the RACE reads again in MiXCR, with one record for every CDR3 protein. The table has tens of thousands of distinct CDR3 sequences, about 9.4% seen once. This clonotype showed up just a few times. Time point noted: patch test 2, 6 weeks after DPC sensitization. Indicated treatment: therapeutic diphenylcyclopropenone sensitization with weekly scalp DPC. The sequence was obtained from a woman in her forties or fifties with alopecia areata. Some clones in this sample may be carry-over from other donors' samples. The chain uses TRBV7-9 and TRBJ2-3; D gene ambiguous. This material consisted of whole blood, taken in connection with sensitization to the hapten diphenylcyclopropenone (DPC). The CDR3 DNA sequence: TGTGCCAGCGAGGCCGATACGCAGTATTTT. Translating gives CASEADTQYF.